This T cell receptor beta chain was sequenced during a study of T cell changes during pregnancy in multiple sclerosis. Measured with immunoSEQ multiplex PCR; TCRdb has only the in-frame clones, and not every one. The sample carries about 11,000 clones, 85% to 95% recorded once. The CDR3 has 15 amino acids. Germline lookup yields CDR1 SGHDN and CDR2 FVKESK. V lost 2 bases to trimming and J lost 2 bases, with 9 bases between them. The source material was CD4+ T cells from peripheral blood mononuclear cells, sampled before pregnancy. This chain connects TRBV14 to TRBJ1-4; D might be TRBD1 (6 bases). The receptor's source is a female donor with multiple sclerosis, enrolled in a pregnancy study. CDR3 sequence: CASSQIQGTNEKLFF. CDR3 nucleotide sequence: TGTGCCAGCAGCCAAATTCAGGGGACTAATGAAAAACTGTTTTTT.